This T cell receptor beta chain emerged from a study of cytomegalovirus exposure and HLA in healthy donors. The study's findings and limits: The number of N-insertions in an Asian-associated ancestry cluster was reportedly below the approximately 600-donor mean in a later analysis. As was reported, the HLA-A and HLA-B alleles of most subjects were accurately predicted from TCR beta sequences.

This PCR relied on a set of 60 Vbeta primers and 13 Jbeta primers. Study processing details: Around 9.9 million shared chains were among the about 80 million unique TCR beta chains that a later analysis counted. Sequencing used immunoSEQ multiplex PCR; TCRdb keeps in-frame clones, though not all of them. V, J and clone size are taken as reported in that table, and D and trimming were inferred from the DNA itself. The sample contains about 90,000 clones, 55% to 75% of which appear only once. Of note for this clone: What it binds is not known.

V lost 1 base and J lost 1, with 10 bases in between. This CDR3 comprises 16 residues. Germline V gives CDR1 SGHVS, CDR2 FNYEAQ. Material for sequencing was PBMCs. The receptor comes from a woman aged 18-30 years in good health and CMV-seropositive. The chain employs TRBV7-6 and TRBJ2-2; a possible D gene is TRBD2 (6 bases). The CDR3 region has the DNA TGTGCCAGCAGCTTAGTCGGGACTCTGAACACCGGGGAGCTGTTTTTT. Residues: CASSLVGTLNTGELFF.